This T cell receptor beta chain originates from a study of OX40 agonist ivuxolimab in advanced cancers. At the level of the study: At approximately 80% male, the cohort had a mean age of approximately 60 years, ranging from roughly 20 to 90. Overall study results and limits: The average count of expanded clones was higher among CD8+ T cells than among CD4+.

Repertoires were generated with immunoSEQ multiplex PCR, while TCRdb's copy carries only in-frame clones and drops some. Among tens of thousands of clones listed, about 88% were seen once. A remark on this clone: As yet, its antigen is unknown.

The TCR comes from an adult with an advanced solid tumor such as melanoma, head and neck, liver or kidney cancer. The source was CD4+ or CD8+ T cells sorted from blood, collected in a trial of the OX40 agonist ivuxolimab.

CDR3 coding DNA: TGCGCCAGTACCCCGGGGACGCAGGGAGAGACCCAGTACTTC. Encoded protein: CASTPGTQGETQYF. V usage is TRBV5-1 and J usage is TRBJ2-5; either TRBD1 or TRBD2 may supply D (5 bases each). The CDR3 extends over 14 amino acids. Germline CDR1 and CDR2: SGHRS and YFSETQ. Trimming took off 8 bases at V and 4 bases at J, with 18 bases between the two ends.